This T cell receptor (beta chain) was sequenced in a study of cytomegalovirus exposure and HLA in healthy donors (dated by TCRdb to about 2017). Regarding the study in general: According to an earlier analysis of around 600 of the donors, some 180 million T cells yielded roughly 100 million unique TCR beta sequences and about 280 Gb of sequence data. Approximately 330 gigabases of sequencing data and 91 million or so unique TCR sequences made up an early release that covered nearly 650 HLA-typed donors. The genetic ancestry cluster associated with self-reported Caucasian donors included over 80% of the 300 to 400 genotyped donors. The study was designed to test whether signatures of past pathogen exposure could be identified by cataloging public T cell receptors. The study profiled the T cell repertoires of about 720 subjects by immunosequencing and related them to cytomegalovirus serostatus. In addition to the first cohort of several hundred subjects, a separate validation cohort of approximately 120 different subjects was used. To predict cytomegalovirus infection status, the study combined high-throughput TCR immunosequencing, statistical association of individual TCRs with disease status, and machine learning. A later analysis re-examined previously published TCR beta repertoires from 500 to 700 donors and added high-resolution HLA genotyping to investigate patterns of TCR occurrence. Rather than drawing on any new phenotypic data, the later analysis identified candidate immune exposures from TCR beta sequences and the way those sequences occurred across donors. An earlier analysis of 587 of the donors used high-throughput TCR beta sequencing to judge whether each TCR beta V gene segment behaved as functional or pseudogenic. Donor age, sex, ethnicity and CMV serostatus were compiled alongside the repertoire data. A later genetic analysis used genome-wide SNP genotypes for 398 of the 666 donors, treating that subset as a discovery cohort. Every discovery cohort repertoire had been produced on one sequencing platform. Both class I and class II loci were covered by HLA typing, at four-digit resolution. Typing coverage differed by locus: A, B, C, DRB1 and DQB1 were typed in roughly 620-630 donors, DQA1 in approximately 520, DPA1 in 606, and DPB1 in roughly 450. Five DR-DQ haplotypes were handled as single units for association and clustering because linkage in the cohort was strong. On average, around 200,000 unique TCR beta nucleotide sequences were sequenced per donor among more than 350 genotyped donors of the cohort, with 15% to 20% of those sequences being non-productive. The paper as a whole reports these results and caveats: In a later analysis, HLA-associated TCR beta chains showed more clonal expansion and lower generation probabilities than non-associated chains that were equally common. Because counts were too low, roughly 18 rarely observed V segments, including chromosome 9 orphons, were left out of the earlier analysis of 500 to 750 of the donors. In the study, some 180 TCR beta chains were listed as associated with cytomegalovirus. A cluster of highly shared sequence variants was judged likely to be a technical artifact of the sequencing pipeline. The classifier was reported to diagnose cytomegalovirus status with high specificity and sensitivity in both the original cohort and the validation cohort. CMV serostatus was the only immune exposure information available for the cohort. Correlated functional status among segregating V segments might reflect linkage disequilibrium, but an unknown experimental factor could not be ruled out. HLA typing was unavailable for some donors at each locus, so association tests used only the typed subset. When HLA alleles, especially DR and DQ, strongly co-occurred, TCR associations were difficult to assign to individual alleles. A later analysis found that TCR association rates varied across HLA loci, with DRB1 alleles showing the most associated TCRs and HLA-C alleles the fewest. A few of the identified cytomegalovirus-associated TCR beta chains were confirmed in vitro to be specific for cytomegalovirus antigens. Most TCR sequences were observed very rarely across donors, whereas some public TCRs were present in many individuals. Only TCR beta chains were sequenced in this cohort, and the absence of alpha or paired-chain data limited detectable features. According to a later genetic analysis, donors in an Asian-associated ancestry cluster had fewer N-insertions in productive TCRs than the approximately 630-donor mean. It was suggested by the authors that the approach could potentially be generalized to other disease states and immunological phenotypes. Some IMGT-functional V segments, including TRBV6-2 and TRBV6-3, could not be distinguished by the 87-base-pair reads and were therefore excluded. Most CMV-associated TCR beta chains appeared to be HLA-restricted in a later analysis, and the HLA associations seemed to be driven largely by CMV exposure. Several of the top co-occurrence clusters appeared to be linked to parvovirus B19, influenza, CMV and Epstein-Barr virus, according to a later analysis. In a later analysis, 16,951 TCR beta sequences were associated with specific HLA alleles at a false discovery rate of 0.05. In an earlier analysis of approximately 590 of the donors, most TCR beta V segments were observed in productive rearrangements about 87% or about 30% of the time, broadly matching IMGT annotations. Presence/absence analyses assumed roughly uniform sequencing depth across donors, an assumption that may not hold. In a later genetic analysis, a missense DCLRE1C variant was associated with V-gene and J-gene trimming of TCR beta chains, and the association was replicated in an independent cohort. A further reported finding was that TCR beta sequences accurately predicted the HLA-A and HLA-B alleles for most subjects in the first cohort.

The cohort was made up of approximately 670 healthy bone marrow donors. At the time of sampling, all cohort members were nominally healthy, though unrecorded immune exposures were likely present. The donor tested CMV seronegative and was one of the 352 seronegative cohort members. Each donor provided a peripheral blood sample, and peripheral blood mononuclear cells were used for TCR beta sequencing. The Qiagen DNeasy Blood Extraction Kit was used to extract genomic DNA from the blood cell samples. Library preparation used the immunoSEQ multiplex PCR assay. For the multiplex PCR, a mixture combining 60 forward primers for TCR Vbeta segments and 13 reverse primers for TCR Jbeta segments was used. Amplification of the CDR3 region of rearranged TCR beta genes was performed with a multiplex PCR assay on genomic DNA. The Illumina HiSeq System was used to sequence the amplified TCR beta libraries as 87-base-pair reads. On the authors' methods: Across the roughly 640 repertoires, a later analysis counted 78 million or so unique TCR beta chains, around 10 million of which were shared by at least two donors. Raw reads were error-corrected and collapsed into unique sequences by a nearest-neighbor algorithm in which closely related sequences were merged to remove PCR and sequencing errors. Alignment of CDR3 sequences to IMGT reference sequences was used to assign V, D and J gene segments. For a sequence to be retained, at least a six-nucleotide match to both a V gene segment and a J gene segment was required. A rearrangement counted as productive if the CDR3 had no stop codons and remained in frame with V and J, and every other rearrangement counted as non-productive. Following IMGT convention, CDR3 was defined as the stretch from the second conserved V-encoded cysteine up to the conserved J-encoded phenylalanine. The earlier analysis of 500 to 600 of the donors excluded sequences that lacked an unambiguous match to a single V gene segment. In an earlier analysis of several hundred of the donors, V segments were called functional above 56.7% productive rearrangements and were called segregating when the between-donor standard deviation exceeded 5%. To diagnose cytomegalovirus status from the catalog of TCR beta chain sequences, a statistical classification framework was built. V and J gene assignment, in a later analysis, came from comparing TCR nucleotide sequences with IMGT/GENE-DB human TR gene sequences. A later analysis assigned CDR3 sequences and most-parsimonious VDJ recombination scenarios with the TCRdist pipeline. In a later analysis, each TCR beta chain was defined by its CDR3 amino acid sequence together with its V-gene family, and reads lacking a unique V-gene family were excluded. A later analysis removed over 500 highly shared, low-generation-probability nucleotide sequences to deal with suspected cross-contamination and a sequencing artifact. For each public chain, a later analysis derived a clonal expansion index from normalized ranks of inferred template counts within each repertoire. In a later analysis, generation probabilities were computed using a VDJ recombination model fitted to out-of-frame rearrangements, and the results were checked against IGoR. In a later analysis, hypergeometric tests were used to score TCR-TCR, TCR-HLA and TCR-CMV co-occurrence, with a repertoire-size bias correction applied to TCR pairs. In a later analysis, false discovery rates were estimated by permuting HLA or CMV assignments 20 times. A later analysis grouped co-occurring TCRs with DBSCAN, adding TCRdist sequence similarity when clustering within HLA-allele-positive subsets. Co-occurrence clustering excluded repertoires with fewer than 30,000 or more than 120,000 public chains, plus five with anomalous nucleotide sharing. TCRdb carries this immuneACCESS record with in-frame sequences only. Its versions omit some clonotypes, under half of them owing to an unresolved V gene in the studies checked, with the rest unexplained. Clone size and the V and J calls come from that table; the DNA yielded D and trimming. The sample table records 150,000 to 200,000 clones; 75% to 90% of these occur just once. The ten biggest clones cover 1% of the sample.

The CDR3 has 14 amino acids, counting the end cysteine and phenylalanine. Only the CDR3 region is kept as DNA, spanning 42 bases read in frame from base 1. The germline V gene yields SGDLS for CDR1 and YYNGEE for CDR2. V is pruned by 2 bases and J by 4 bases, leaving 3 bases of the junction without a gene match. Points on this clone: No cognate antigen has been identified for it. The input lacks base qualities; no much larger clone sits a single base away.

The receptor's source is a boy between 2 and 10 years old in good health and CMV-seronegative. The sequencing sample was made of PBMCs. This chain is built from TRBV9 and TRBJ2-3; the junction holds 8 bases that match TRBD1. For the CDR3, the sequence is CASSVDRGADTQYF. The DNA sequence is TGTGCCAGCAGCGTTGACAGGGGCGCAGATACGCAGTATTTT.